This T cell receptor beta chain was found in a study of T cell repertoires in cytomegalovirus infection. Whole-study context: CMV epitopes in the study were HLA-C-restricted (recently identified) and HLA-B-restricted (well studied). Indicated by public TCR beta signatures were CMV infection and matching HLA type.

This clonotype was detected a few times. Its antigen remains unidentified. Germline V gene lookup returns CDR1 MGHRA and CDR2 YSYEKL. V shed 4 bases, J shed 8 bases, and the junction held 11 bases outside the gene matches. The CDR3 extends over 15 amino acids. TCRdb used MiXCR to reprocess the reads, holding one entry per CDR3 protein. The table lists around 100,000 distinct CDR3 sequences, roughly 39% of them singletons. Whole-study findings and limits: CMV-specific TCR beta clonotypes restricted by HLA-C dominated the ex vivo response.

Sequencing was performed on CD8+ T cells from cultured PBMCs, taken from culture after CMV antigen stimulation. The chain links TRBV4-1 to TRBJ2-1, with TRBD1 matching 7 bases. The source of this sequence is a human donor in good health (CMV status not recorded). Some clones in this sample may be carry-over from other donors' samples. The CDR3: CASSLQGSDFHEQFF. The CDR3 nucleotides read TGCGCCAGCAGCCTACAGGGGTCCGATTTCCATGAGCAGTTCTTC.